These 26 T cell receptor beta chains were all obtained from the same sample, sequenced in a study of T-cell memory formation after mild COVID-19. TCRdb used MiXCR to reprocess the 5' RACE reads, holding one entry per CDR3 protein. The data contain about 16,000 distinct CDR3 sequences, around 20% of them singletons. Sequences were obtained from PBMCs or a T cell subset sorted from them (not recorded which). The receptors derive from a man aged 18 to 35 who had mild COVID-19 (a few samples of this study predate the infection). Cell type and time point are not known.

Many counts were recorded for this clonotype. The chain uses TRBV4-1 and TRBJ1-2, with 8 bases aligning to TRBD1. CDR3 length: 20 amino acids. V shed 3 bases, J shed 2 bases, and the junction held 20 bases outside the gene matches. CDR1 MGHRA and CDR2 YSYEKL come from the germline V gene. The CDR3 sequence is CASSQFVTGTGIHINYGYTF. CDR3 sequence (DNA): TGCGCCAGCAGCCAGTTCGTCACCGGGACAGGAATTCATATCAACTATGGCTACACCTTC.

This chain links TRBV6-6 with TRBJ1-5; TRBD1 aligns across 7 bases. Germline V lookup: CDR1 MNHNY, CDR2 SVGAGI (reference sequence). The junction had 9 bases not matched to a gene; V was cut back by 4 bases and J by 9 bases. This CDR3 has 14 amino acids. CDR3 nucleotide sequence: TGTGCCAGCAGTTCTACAGGGGCCCAGACGCCCCAGCATTTT. This codes for CASSSTGAQTPQHF.

The chain has TRBV5-6 and TRBJ2-2, with TRBD1 matching 7 bases. V dropped 4 bases and J dropped 4; count of bases not matched to a gene: 4. The CDR3 is made up of 14 amino acids. The germline V gene encodes CDR1 SGHDT and CDR2 YYEEEE. The DNA of the CDR3 is TGTGCCAGCAGCCGACAGGGTAGCACCGGGGAGCTGTTTTTT. Translation gives CASSRQGSTGELFF.

This sequence joins TRBV2 and TRBJ1-6; no clear D. Germline loops: CDR1 SNHLY, CDR2 FYNNEI. V lost 8 bases and J 5 bases, leaving 22 bases between the germline ends. The CDR3 has 17 residues. CDR3 residues: CASGRYFARRDNSPLHF. As DNA, the CDR3 is TGTGCCAGCGGGCGGTATTTCGCGAGGAGGGATAATTCACCCCTCCACTTT.

This clonotype was counted between two and nine times. The chain combines TRBV18 with TRBJ1-3; no reliable D call. Per germline, CDR1 KGHSH and CDR2 LQKENI. V was shortened by 4 bases and J by 0 bases, with 7 bases between the two germline ends. CDR3 length: 14 amino acids. The CDR3, as DNA: TGTGCCAGCTCACTACCGGGCTCTGGAAACACCATATATTTT. Amino acid sequence: CASSLPGSGNTIYF.

This clonotype has a handful of counts. This rearrangement joins TRBV5-5 to TRBJ1-6; 7 bases fit TRBD1. V was pared by 4 bases and J by 10 bases, with 11 bases of the junction left unmatched. The CDR3 is 15 residues long. The germline V gene encodes CDR1 SGHKS and CDR2 YYEKEE (reference sequence). The chain's CDR3 is CASSEPQGGLSPLHF. The DNA of the CDR3 is TGTGCCAGCAGCGAACCTCAGGGGGGCTTATCACCCCTCCACTTT.

The CDR3 nucleotides are TGTGCCAGCAGCCAACTAACAGGGGGGAAGAGTGAAAAACTGTTTTTT. Translated, it gives CASSQLTGGKSEKLFF. This sequence joins TRBV2 and TRBJ1-4, with TRBD1 matching over 8 bases. V lost 6 bases to trimming and J lost 7 bases; unmatched junction nucleotides: 13. Germline lookup yields CDR1 SNHLY and CDR2 FYNNEI. This CDR3 has 16 amino acids.

This clonotype was seen many times. The V and J genes are TRBV11-2 and TRBJ2-1; D gene unclear. V dropped 0 bases and J dropped 2 bases, with 11 bases sitting between them. CDR3 size: 16 residues. In germline, CDR1 is SGHAT, CDR2 FQNNGV. This CDR3 reads CASSLDLFRTYNEQFF. The DNA of the CDR3 is TGTGCCAGCAGCTTAGATCTTTTCAGGACCTACAATGAGCAGTTCTTC.

The chain carries TRBV2 and TRBJ2-2; D not resolved. The CDR3 extends over 14 amino acids. The V and J ends lost 4 bases and 1 base respectively, with 7 bases between them. Germline CDR1 reads SNHLY; CDR2 reads FYNNEI. CDR3 region: CASSASMNTGELFF. In DNA form, the CDR3 reads TGTGCCAGCAGTGCGTCTATGAACACCGGGGAGCTGTTTTTT.

The chain is built from TRBV6-5 and TRBJ2-7; TRBD1 agrees at 8 bases. The CDR3 is 15 amino acids. The V gene's germline CDR1 is MNHEY and CDR2 SVGAGI. V dropped 5 bases and J dropped 3; count of bases not matched to a gene: 9. CDR3 residues: CASSPSLDRGYEQYF. For the CDR3, the DNA is TGTGCCAGCAGTCCCTCCCTCGACAGGGGCTACGAGCAGTACTTC.

The chain couples TRBV27 to TRBJ2-7, with 8 bases matching TRBD2. V shed 2 bases and J 4 bases; nucleotides not matched to a gene: 4. CDR1 is MNHEY, CDR2 SMNVEV, per germline (reference sequence). CDR3 length: 14 residues. CDR3 loop: CASSLAGGFYEQYF. CDR3 coding DNA: TGTGCCAGCAGTTTAGCGGGAGGCTTTTACGAGCAGTACTTC.

This clonotype was observed many times. The rearrangement joins TRBV28 to TRBJ2-1; a weak D match, TRBD2 (6 bases). Germline V gene data show CDR1 as MDHEN and CDR2 as SYDVKM. The CDR3 covers 14 residues. V lost 7 bases to trimming and J lost 0 bases, with 10 bases between them. The DNA for the CDR3 is TGTGCCAGCATCGGGGGTGTCTCCTACAATGAGCAGTTCTTC. Encoded protein: CASIGGVSYNEQFF.

This clonotype has at least ten counts. The rearrangement links TRBV7-2 to TRBJ2-7, with D possibly being TRBD2 (6 bases). The CDR3 extends over 15 amino acids. Trimming shortened V by 3 bases and J by 4 bases, and 16 bases separated the two germline ends. Germline-derived CDR1 and CDR2 are SGHTA and FQGNSA. Here the CDR3 DNA reads TGTGCCAGCAGCTTGTATGGGGGGATGGAGTACGAGCAGTACGTC. Amino acids: CASSLYGGMEYEQYV.

This clonotype has just a few counts. The CDR3 is CASSPDRGHEQYF. The CDR3 coding sequence is TGTGCCAGCAGCCCCGACAGGGGGCATGAGCAGTACTTC. The V call is TRBV9, the J call TRBJ2-7; 10 bases match TRBD1. V was clipped by 4 bases and J by 7 bases; unmatched bases: 5. Germline values: CDR1 SGDLS, CDR2 YYNGEE. The CDR3 has 13 amino acids.

This clonotype appeared once. The chain employs TRBV3-1 and TRBJ2-1; D gene unclear. The V gene lost 5 bases and the J gene lost 8 bases, with 10 bases spanning the gap. This CDR3 region has 12 residues. Looked up from germline, CDR1 is LGHDT and CDR2 is YNNKEL (reference sequence). The CDR3 DNA reads TGTGCCAGCAGCTTTAGTGAGTATGAGCAGTTCTTC. Its translation is CASSFSEYEQFF.

The chain has TRBV6-1 and TRBJ2-5, with 11 nucleotides matching TRBD2. This CDR3 has 17 amino acids. Germline lookup yields CDR1 MNHNS and CDR2 SASEGT. With 1 base clipped from V and 5 bases from J, the junction kept 9 bases outside the gene matches. The CDR3 loop is CASSEGVAGGLLETQYF. The CDR3 nucleotides are TGTGCCAGCAGTGAAGGGGTAGCGGGGGGGTTGTTGGAGACCCAGTACTTC.

This clonotype has at least ten counts. This sequence joins TRBV7-2 and TRBJ2-3; D is perhaps TRBD1 or TRBD2 (6 bases each). V was clipped by 6 bases and J by 1 base, with 17 bases between them. This CDR3 region has 16 residues. The V gene's germline CDR1 is SGHTA and CDR2 FQGNSA. The DNA for the CDR3 is TGTGCCAGCAGGGCGTCCGGGGGCGGGGGCACAGATACGCAGTATTTT. It encodes CASRASGGGGTDTQYF. Full variable domain (remainder filled in from reference TRBV7-2 and TRBJ2-3): GAGVSQSPSNKVTEKGKDVELRCDPISGHTALYWYRQSLGQGLEFLIYFQGNSAPDKSGLPSDRFSAERTGGSVSTLTIQRTQQEDSAVYLCASRASGGGGTDTQYFGPGTRLTVL.

This clonotype has at least ten counts. This chain connects TRBV5-5 to TRBJ1-6; a possible D gene is TRBD1 (5 bases). In germline, CDR1 is SGHKS, CDR2 YYEKEE (reference sequence). Trimming stripped 1 base from V and 15 bases from J, with 20 bases between. This CDR3 is 15 amino acids long. The CDR3 DNA follows: TGTGCCAGCAGCTTGTTCCGACAGCCCAAAGTTGGCCTCCACTTT. Protein product: CASSLFRQPKVGLHF.

This clonotype was recorded at least ten times. The chain has TRBV7-9 and TRBJ2-1; D might be TRBD1 or TRBD2, each matching 6 bases. V lost 4 bases and J lost 5, with 15 bases in between. CDR1 is SEHNR and CDR2 is FQNEAQ in the germline V gene (reference sequence). The CDR3 has 15 residues. CDR3 amino acids: CASSSPEGGHNEQFF. The CDR3 region has the DNA TGTGCCAGCAGCTCCCCCGAGGGGGGACACAATGAGCAGTTCTTC.

The chain uses TRBV10-3 and TRBJ1-3, with D perhaps TRBD1 (5 bases). The germline V gene encodes CDR1 ENHRY and CDR2 SYGVKD. This CDR3 comprises 15 residues. Trimming cost V 4 bases and J 4 bases, with 14 bases left between them. CDR3 in DNA: TGTGCCATCAGTGCGCCCCCGGGGCTCGGAAACACCATATATTTT. Its protein is CAISAPPGLGNTIYF.

As to this clonotype: This may arise from a read error, as a much more abundant clone is one base away. This rearrangement joins TRBV7-9 to TRBJ2-7, with 7 bases matching TRBD2. J gave up 0 bases and V 2 bases, and 1 base lay outside the gene matches. CDR3 length equals 14 residues. Looked up from germline, CDR1 is SEHNR and CDR2 is FQNEAQ (reference sequence). The CDR3 loop is CASSLSGASYEQYF. CDR3 in DNA: TGTGCCAGCAGCTTAAGCGGGGCCTCCTACGAGCAGTACTTC.

This clonotype appeared many times. V gene TRBV10-3 combines with J gene TRBJ1-1; unclear D gene. V was pared by 4 bases and J by 3 bases, with 6 bases between. CDR1 is ENHRY and CDR2 is SYGVKD in the germline V gene. This CDR3 is built from 12 residues. The CDR3 nucleotides read TGTGCCATCAGTGGACCGTACACTGAAGCTTTCTTT. Translating gives CAISGPYTEAFF.

The genes are TRBV6-2 or TRBV6-3 and TRBJ2-2; TRBD2 might be the D (6 bases). Looked up from germline, CDR1 is MNHEY and CDR2 is SVGEGT. V shed 2 bases and J shed 10 bases, with 17 bases lying between them. CDR3 length: 15 residues. CDR3 in amino acids: CASSYPGTWNEELFF. The CDR3 DNA sequence: TGTGCCAGCAGTTACCCCGGGACTTGGAATGAGGAGCTGTTTTTT.

V is TRBV7-2 and J is TRBJ1-5; TRBD1 aligns across 8 bases. V was pared by 6 bases and J by 4 bases, with 5 bases of the junction left unmatched. The CDR3 spans 14 residues. Germline values: CDR1 SGHTA, CDR2 FQGNSA. This chain's CDR3 is CASRDRVANQPQHF. CDR3 nucleotide sequence: TGTGCCAGCAGGGACAGGGTGGCAAATCAGCCCCAGCATTTT.

This clonotype is labeled medium-sized (0.01 to 0.1%). The rearrangement uses TRBV7-2 and TRBJ2-3; D gene ambiguous. V lost 4 bases and J 1 base, leaving 12 bases between the germline ends. Germline V CDR1 and CDR2: SGHTA, FQGNSA. The CDR3 consists of 15 residues. The CDR3 is CASSSDSMGTDTQYF. CDR3 nucleotides: TGTGCCAGCAGCTCCGATAGCATGGGCACAGATACGCAGTATTTT. The variable domain in full, with the rest retrieved from reference TRBV7-2 and TRBJ2-3, is GAGVSQSPSNKVTEKGKDVELRCDPISGHTALYWYRQSLGQGLEFLIYFQGNSAPDKSGLPSDRFSAERTGGSVSTLTIQRTQQEDSAVYLCASSSDSMGTDTQYFGPGTRLTVL.

This clonotype has a handful of counts. V usage is TRBV19 and J usage is TRBJ1-2; D remains ambiguous. Trimming took off 7 bases at V and 8 bases at J, with 14 bases between the two ends. This CDR3 is 12 amino acids long. CDR1 and CDR2 from the germline V gene are LNHDA and SQIVND (reference sequence). The CDR3 loop is CASKKGVEGYTF. The CDR3, as DNA: TGTGCCAGTAAGAAGGGCGTGGAAGGCTACACCTTC. The full variable domain, rest sourced from reference TRBV19 and TRBJ1-2, is DGGITQSPKYLFRKEGQNVTLSCEQNLNHDAMYWYRQDPGQGLRLIYYSQIVNDFQKGDIAEGYSVSREKKESFPLTVTSAQKNPTAFYLCASKKGVEGYTFGSGTRLTVV.